Presented here are 20 T cell receptor beta chains from one specimen sequenced in a study of cytomegalovirus exposure and HLA in healthy donors. The PCR had 60 Vbeta and 13 Jbeta primers. Sequencing used immunoSEQ multiplex PCR; TCRdb keeps in-frame clones, though not all of them. This table holds some 150,000 clones, around nine tenths found once. The sequenced sample was PBMCs. The origin of the receptors is a woman younger than 45 in good health and CMV-seronegative.

This clone appeared a single time. The gene calls are TRBV4-2 and TRBJ2-3; 8 positions agree with TRBD2. CDR3 length equals 19 residues. V shed 0 bases and J 0 bases; nucleotides not matched to a gene: 11. Germline V gene lookup returns CDR1 LGHNA and CDR2 YNFKEQ. The CDR3 nucleotides are TGTGCCAGCAGCCAAGATTCGGGGGGGACTAGACGAAGCACAGATACGCAGTATTTT. This gives the protein CASSQDSGGTRRSTDTQYF.

J is TRBJ2-3 and V is TRBV5-1; maybe TRBD2 (6 bases). Trimming left V 0 bases short and J 6 bases short, with 11 bases between. This CDR3 contains 14 residues. Germline V gene sequence: CDR1 SGHRS, CDR2 YFSETQ. In DNA, the CDR3 is TGCGCCAGCAGCTTGGTGTCTAGCGTGGATACGCAGTATTTT. This encodes CASSLVSSVDTQYF.

J is TRBJ2-1 and V is TRBV6-5, with TRBD1 matching 7 bases. V was pared by 6 bases and J by 10 bases, with 9 bases of the junction left unmatched. The germline gives CDR1 MNHEY, CDR2 SVGAGI. The CDR3 has 13 residues. The CDR3 sequence is CASRQGPFGEQFF. CDR3 DNA: TGTGCCAGCAGACAGGGGCCCTTCGGGGAGCAGTTCTTC.

The rearrangement joins TRBV30 to TRBJ2-4, with D possibly matching TRBD2 (7 bases). The germline V gene encodes CDR1 GTSNPN and CDR2 SVGIG (reference sequence). This CDR3 has 17 amino acids. Trimming removed 4 bases from V and 8 bases from J, with 27 bases in between. The CDR3 DNA reads as TGTGCCTGGATACCCGGGGGGCACTCTTACCAAAGGGACATTCAGTACTTC. Its translation: CAWIPGGHSYQRDIQYF.

This chain uses TRBV10-3 with TRBJ1-1; 7 nucleotides line up with TRBD1. Germline V CDR1 and CDR2: ENHRY, SYGVKD. Trimming at V came to 10 bases and at J to 1 base, leaving 6 bases not matched to a gene. The CDR3 spans 13 residues. The CDR3: CATRQGPNTEAFF. The DNA of the CDR3 is TGTGCCACCCGACAGGGACCGAACACTGAAGCTTTCTTT.

V usage is TRBV5-1 and J usage is TRBJ1-1; 9 nucleotides match TRBD1. This CDR3 has 13 residues. Trimming at V came to 7 bases and at J to 6 bases, leaving 7 bases not matched to a gene. Germline V gene sequence: CDR1 SGHRS, CDR2 YFSETQ. The DNA of the CDR3 is TGCGCCAGCCGCGGGGGACAGGGATCTGAAGCTTTCTTT. Amino acids: CASRGGQGSEAFF.

This rearrangement joins TRBV30 to TRBJ2-1; D is unresolved. Trimming removed 4 bases at V and 4 bases at J, with 2 bases between. This CDR3 is 10 amino acids long. The germline V gene has CDR1 GTSNPN and CDR2 SVGIG (reference sequence). In nucleotides, the CDR3 is TGTGCCTGGACGTACAATGAGCAGTTCTTC. This codes for CAWTYNEQFF.

The chain couples TRBV7-2 to TRBJ2-2; possibly TRBD1 for D (5 bases). The CDR3 loop spans 15 amino acids. The V and J ends lost 5 bases and 2 bases respectively, with 12 bases between them. In germline, CDR1 is SGHTA, CDR2 FQGNSA. CDR3 in amino acids: CASSTRQGNTGELFF. The CDR3 DNA sequence: TGTGCCAGCAGCACCCGGCAGGGAAACACCGGGGAGCTGTTTTTT.

This chain joins TRBV15 and TRBJ2-5, with TRBD1 as a possible D gene (5 bases). TRBJ2-7 explains the end of the DNA better; the J call may be wrong. The CDR3 covers 13 residues. CDR1 is LNHNV and CDR2 is YYDKDF in the germline V gene (reference sequence). In DNA, the CDR3 is TGTGCCACCAGCAGAGATAATAGGGGCGAGCAGTACTTC. This translates into CATSRDNRGEQYF.

The rearrangement links TRBV7-2 to TRBJ2-5, with D perhaps TRBD2 (7 bases). Germline V gene data show CDR1 as SGHTA and CDR2 as FQGNSA. The CDR3 has 16 residues. Trimming cost V 5 bases and J 10 bases, with 26 bases left between them. CDR3 sequence reads: CASSPRLGAGDTIQYF. CDR3 bases: TGTGCCAGCAGCCCCCGTCTGGGTGCGGGGGACACGATCCAGTACTTC. Drawing the rest from reference TRBV7-2 and TRBJ2-5, the complete variable domain is GAGVSQSPSNKVTEKGKDVELRCDPISGHTALYWYRQSLGQGLEFLIYFQGNSAPDKSGLPSDRFSAERTGGSVSTLTIQRTQQEDSAVYLCASSPRLGAGDTIQYFGPGTRLLVL.

V usage is TRBV6-5 and J usage is TRBJ1-5; 9 bases fit TRBD1. The CDR3 spans 15 residues. Trimming at V came to 6 bases and at J to 3 bases, leaving 6 bases not matched to a gene. The germline V gene has CDR1 MNHEY and CDR2 SVGAGI. In nucleotides, the CDR3 is TGTGCCAGCAGGCCGGGACAGGGCTACAATCAGCCCCAGCATTTT. This gives the protein CASRPGQGYNQPQHF.

The genes are TRBV7-9 and TRBJ1-2; TRBD1 matches at 7 bases. The germline V gene encodes CDR1 SEHNR and CDR2 FQNEAQ (reference sequence). This CDR3 has 14 residues. Trimming cost V 6 bases and J 4 bases; bases outside gene matches: 8. The CDR3 here is CASSRDSRLYGYTF. As DNA, the CDR3 is TGTGCCAGCAGTCGGGACAGTCGTCTCTATGGCTACACCTTC.

The rearrangement joins TRBV9 to TRBJ1-1; the match to TRBD1 covers 7 bases. J was trimmed by 4 bases and V by 3 bases; bases with no gene match: 6. Per germline, CDR1 SGDLS and CDR2 YYNGEE. The CDR3 length is 14 residues. CDR3 nucleotides: TGTGCCAGCAGCGGACAGGGTGTAAGCACTGAAGCTTTCTTT. Protein product: CASSGQGVSTEAFF.

The V gene is TRBV5-6, the J gene TRBJ2-5; 7 positions agree with TRBD1. The germline V gene has CDR1 SGHDT and CDR2 YYEEEE. V lost 3 bases, J lost 5 bases, and 7 bases stayed unmatched. CDR3 length: 14 amino acids. The CDR3 protein is CASSSEQGWETQYF. CDR3 in DNA: TGTGCCAGCAGCTCCGAACAGGGGTGGGAGACCCAGTACTTC.

CDR3 residues: CASSLRGLGTDTQYF. CDR3 DNA: TGCGCCAGCAGCTTGCGGGGACTGGGCACAGATACGCAGTATTTT. The chain recombines TRBV5-1 with TRBJ2-3; D possibly corresponds to TRBD2 (6 bases). This CDR3 spans 15 amino acids. Germline-derived CDR1 and CDR2 are SGHRS and YFSETQ. The germline V and J ends were trimmed by 1 base and 1 base, with 10 bases remaining between them.

This clone appeared a few times. The J gene is TRBJ1-1, the V gene TRBV2; no reliable D call. This CDR3 contains 12 residues. With 4 bases removed from V and 1 base from J, the gap between germline ends came to 4 bases. Germline V gives CDR1 SNHLY, CDR2 FYNNEI. The CDR3 here is CASSVENTEAFF. In DNA, the CDR3 is TGTGCCAGCAGTGTAGAGAACACTGAAGCTTTCTTT.

The gene calls are TRBV7-6 and TRBJ1-3, with D possibly TRBD1 on 5 matching bases. With 1 base removed from V and 5 bases from J, the gap between germline ends came to 18 bases. CDR1 SGHVS and CDR2 FNYEAQ come from the germline V gene. The CDR3 has 17 amino acids. The CDR3 loop reads CASSLGPSGQGRNTIYF. CDR3 coding DNA: TGTGCCAGCAGCTTAGGCCCCTCTGGACAAGGTCGAAACACCATATATTTT.

The V and J genes are TRBV19 and TRBJ1-4, with a possible D match to TRBD1 (5 bases). Germline CDR1 reads LNHDA; CDR2 reads SQIVND (reference sequence). The CDR3 runs 15 residues. V gave up 8 bases and J gave up 10 bases, with 23 bases separating them. CDR3 region: CASGAGISQSGKLFF. CDR3 bases: TGTGCCAGTGGGGCAGGGATATCCCAATCAGGAAAACTGTTTTTT.

This chain joins TRBV28 and TRBJ2-5, with D unresolved. Trimming cost V 7 bases and J 2 bases, with 8 bases left between them. The germline V gene encodes CDR1 MDHEN and CDR2 SYDVKM. This CDR3 spans 12 amino acids. The CDR3 protein is CASTPTQETQYF. The CDR3 DNA follows: TGTGCCAGCACACCTACTCAAGAGACCCAGTACTTC. The full variable domain, completed using reference TRBV28 and TRBJ2-5, is DVKVTQSSRYLVKRTGEKVFLECVQDMDHENMFWYRQDPGLGLRLIYFSYDVKMKEKGDIPEGYSVSREKKERFSLILESASTNQTSMYLCASTPTQETQYFGPGTRLLVL.

CDR3 loop: CASSLEGQGVNSPLHF. In nucleotides, the CDR3 is TGTGCCAGCAGCTTAGAAGGCCAGGGGGTAAATTCACCCCTCCACTTT. V is TRBV7-6 and J is TRBJ1-6; the match to TRBD1 covers 7 bases. This CDR3 has 16 amino acids. The germline gives CDR1 SGHVS, CDR2 FNYEAQ. Unmatched junction bases numbered 7, after V lost 1 base and J lost 7 bases. Drawing the rest from reference TRBV7-6 and TRBJ1-6, the complete variable domain is GAGVSQSPRYKVTKRGQDVALRCDPISGHVSLYWYRQALGQGPEFLTYFNYEAQQDKSGLPNDRFSAERPEGSISTLTIQRTEQRDSAMYRCASSLEGQGVNSPLHFGNGTRLTVT.